The clone carrying this T cell receptor beta chain was observed a handful of times. Treatment given: 15 Gy SBRT to primary tumor, nephrectomy 4 weeks later. The CDR3 contains 23 residues. V lost 6 bases to trimming and J lost 2 bases; unmatched junction nucleotides: 26. Germline V gene sequence: CDR1 WNHNN, CDR2 SYGVQD (reference sequence). TCRdb's table, derived via immunoSEQ multiplex PCR, lists solely in-frame clones and lacks some. This sample has approximately 20,000 clones, with 50% to 65% found just once. This record comes from a study of radiation and T cells in renal cell carcinoma. The starting material was tumor tissue, obtained from a patient whose treatment included radiotherapy and nephrectomy. The sequence came from a woman in her seventies with renal cell carcinoma. The chain couples TRBV10-1 to TRBJ1-5, with 12 bases matching TRBD1. The CDR3 DNA follows: TGCGCCAGCAGCGACAAACGGATGGTCGGGGGACAGGGGGCTCTTAAGCGCAATCAGCCCCAGCATTTT. Translated, it gives CASSDKRMVGGQGALKRNQPQHF.